Listed here is a single T cell receptor beta chain. This clone came up a few times. Its antigen specificity is not known. Base qualities are not provided; no much larger clone lies one nucleotide away. Taken with the paper, the label for time point translates to: baseline pretreatment blood. Read against the paper, the sample's treatment or condition label means: 15 Gy SBRT to primary tumor, nephrectomy 4 weeks later. To follow tumor-enriched clonotypes, peripheral blood was collected serially from radiation-treated patients at baseline and again at 2 weeks and 4 weeks after SBRT. Renal cell carcinoma with clear cell pathology was present in all patients. The QIAamp DNA Blood Mini Kit (Qiagen) was used to prepare genomic DNA for TCR sequencing. The analyses included just those samples that passed every quality control check. The entry originates in a study of radiation and T cells in renal cell carcinoma (dated by TCRdb to about 2020). About the investigation overall: The samples were obtained from a clinical trial, where primary renal cell carcinomas were treated with 15 Gy stereotactic body radiation therapy and then removed by nephrectomy 4 weeks afterward. A total of 53 samples underwent TCR beta sequencing, made up of approximately 26 tumors and about 27 peripheral blood samples. In the approximately 49 samples combined, several million unique CDR3 nucleotide sequences were found, encoding roughly 2,500,000 unique CDR3 amino acid sequences.

The immunoSEQ kit was used, according to the manufacturer's recommendations, to generate TCR beta libraries from genomic DNA. To prepare libraries, a first multiplex PCR with proprietary primers was run, followed by a second PCR that added unique barcodes, and a bead cleanup was done after each round. Each sample batch included a kit-provided positive control reaction and a negative control reaction. The final libraries were assessed on an Agilent 4200 TapeStation D1000 ScreenTape, pooled by volume, and quantified by qPCR. Sequencing ran on an Illumina NextSeq500 with a MidOutput 150-cycle cartridge, using 156 Read1 and 15 Index1 cycles with kit custom primers. The pooled library was loaded at 1.0 pM, and approximately 19% PhiX control was spiked in. The authors' analysis ran thus. The vendor-processed data were analyzed in R, and a clonotype was defined as all T cells that share the same CDR3 nucleotide sequence. For clone abundance analyses, frequencies were normalized to the 10,000 most abundant clones per sample. Public T cell clones, which averaged fewer than five per sample, were removed prior to analysis. A difference in abundance of at least 32-fold between compartments was used to define tumor-enriched and baseline blood-enriched clonotypes. A beta-binomial differential abundance model was used to identify clonotypes that expanded or contracted between blood time points. Tumor-blood repertoire similarity was measured with the Baroni-Urbani and Buser coefficient, and groups were compared using two-tailed Wilcoxon tests in R. Drawn from immuneACCESS, this table holds only the in-frame rearrangements with V and J called that TCRdb kept. Clones are partly lost; checked studies trace under half to an unresolved V gene and leave the rest unexplained. The DNA gave D and trimming, while V, J and clone size come from that table. For this sample there are 20,000 to 25,000 clones; roughly 80% appear just once. Jointly, the top ten make up roughly 40% of the sample.

The CDR3 measures 15 amino acids from cysteine to phenylalanine. Just the 45-base CDR3 DNA is kept, in frame starting at base 1. Based on the germline V gene, the CDR1 and CDR2 sequences are SGHRS and YFSETQ. V is pruned by 4 bases and J by 1 base, leaving 4 bases of the junction without a gene match. Study-level results and caveats: In blood, the top tumor clonotypes increased from baseline to 2 weeks after radiation and then shrank by 4 weeks, which suggests a temporary expansion of tumor-resident clones. Effects of radiation dose or scheduling on the TCR repertoire could not be addressed with the single-armed trial design. Because pretreatment tumor biopsies were not available, the baseline intratumoral presence of clonotypes could not be determined. Tracking of blood repertoire dynamics stopped at three to four weeks after treatment, with no follow-up past that point.

Source: blood, taken from a patient whose treatment included radiotherapy and nephrectomy. The chain employs TRBV5-1 and TRBJ2-2, and 7 bases in between align with TRBD2. The TCR comes from a man in his sixties with renal cell carcinoma. The bases are TGCGCCAGCAGCCAGGGACTATTGAACACCGGGGAGCTGTTTTTT. Its protein reads: CASSQGLLNTGELFF.